The source of this TCR beta chain is a study of cytomegalovirus exposure and HLA in healthy donors (dated by TCRdb to 2016 to 2017). Regarding the complete study: In an earlier analysis of some 610 of the donors, approximately 300 Gb of sequence data and some 120 million unique TCR beta sequences from 150 million to 200 million T cells were reported. An early release that covered 500 to 800 HLA-typed donors contained about 290 gigabases of sequencing data and about 84 million unique TCR sequences. Of the approximately 370 genotyped donors, less than 85% were placed in the genetic ancestry cluster associated with self-reported Caucasian donors. The aim of the study was to test whether cataloging public T cell receptors could identify signatures of past pathogen exposure. The study used immunosequencing to profile the T cell repertoires of some 600 subjects and linked those repertoires to cytomegalovirus serostatus. A separate validation cohort of over 95 different subjects was used in addition to the approximately 670-subject first cohort. The study combined high-throughput TCR immunosequencing, statistical association of individual TCRs with disease status, and machine learning to predict cytomegalovirus infection status. In a later analysis, previously published TCR beta repertoires from 550 to 750 donors were re-analyzed and high-resolution HLA genotyping was added so that TCR occurrence patterns could be studied. In the later analysis, no new phenotypic data were used to find candidate immune exposures; instead, reliance was placed on TCR beta sequences and their occurrence across donors. An earlier analysis of 450 to 750 of the donors used high-throughput TCR beta sequencing to judge whether each TCR beta V gene segment behaved as functional or pseudogenic. Donor age, sex, ethnicity and CMV serostatus were compiled alongside the repertoire data. A later genetic analysis took genome-wide SNP genotypes for about three fifths of the 666 donors and used that subset as a discovery cohort. Every discovery cohort repertoire had been produced on one sequencing platform. Both class I and class II loci were covered by HLA typing, at four-digit resolution. Typing coverage varied by locus: roughly 629-630 donors for A, B, C, DRB1 and DQB1; approximately 500 for DQA1; more than 600 for DPA1; 450 to 480 for DPB1. Because of strong linkage in the cohort, five DR-DQ haplotypes were treated as single units for association and clustering. Among about 390 genotyped donors of the cohort, an average of around 240,000 unique TCR beta nucleotide sequences were sequenced per donor, 15% to 20% of them non-productive.

Paper-wide results and their limitations: In a later analysis, around 17,000 TCR beta sequences were associated with specific HLA alleles at a false discovery rate of 0.05. Compared with equally common non-associated chains, HLA-associated TCR beta chains in a later analysis were more clonally expanded and had lower generation probabilities. A later genetic analysis reported fewer N-insertions in productive TCRs among donors in an Asian-associated ancestry cluster than the 666-donor mean. Broadly in line with IMGT annotations, most TCR beta V segments showed up in productive rearrangements about 87% or about 30% of the time in an earlier analysis of several hundred of the donors. A further reported finding was that TCR beta sequences accurately predicted the HLA-A and HLA-B alleles for most subjects in the first cohort. A later analysis found that most CMV-associated TCR beta chains appeared HLA-restricted, with HLA associations seemingly driven largely by CMV exposure. According to a later analysis, TCR association rates differed among HLA loci, with DRB1 alleles showing the most associated TCRs and HLA-C alleles showing the fewest. The cohort was sequenced for TCR beta chains only, and without alpha or paired-chain data the features that could be detected were limited. A few of the identified cytomegalovirus-associated TCR beta chains were confirmed in vitro to be specific for cytomegalovirus antigens. A group of highly shared sequence variants was considered likely to be a technical artifact of the sequencing pipeline. Sequencing depth was assumed to be roughly uniform across donors in the presence/absence analyses, though that assumption may not hold. Some IMGT-functional V segments, including TRBV6-2 and TRBV6-3, could not be distinguished by the 87-base-pair reads and were therefore excluded. HLA typing was unavailable for some donors at each locus, so association tests used only the typed subset. Across donors, most TCR sequences were observed very rarely, whereas some public TCRs were present in many individuals. V-gene and J-gene trimming of TCR beta chains was associated with a missense DCLRE1C variant in a later genetic analysis, and the association was replicated in an independent cohort. Immune exposure information for the cohort was limited to CMV serostatus. Strong co-occurrence of HLA alleles, especially DR and DQ, made assigning TCR associations to individual alleles difficult. Correlated functional status among segregating V segments might be attributable to linkage disequilibrium, but an unknown experimental factor could not be ruled out. The authors suggested that the approach could potentially be extended to other disease states and immunological phenotypes. The classifier was reported to diagnose cytomegalovirus status with high specificity and sensitivity in both the original cohort and the validation cohort. Because counts were too low, about 18 rarely observed V segments, including chromosome 9 orphons, were excluded from the earlier analysis of 500 to 700 of the donors. The study gave a list of 150 to 200 TCR beta chains associated with cytomegalovirus. According to a later analysis, parvovirus B19, influenza, CMV and Epstein-Barr virus appeared linked to several top co-occurrence clusters.

The library was prepared using the immunoSEQ multiplex PCR assay. For the multiplex PCR, a mixture combining 60 forward primers for TCR Vbeta segments and 13 reverse primers for TCR Jbeta segments was used. The CDR3 region of rearranged TCR beta genes was amplified from genomic DNA by a multiplex PCR assay. The amplified TCR beta libraries were sequenced on the Illumina HiSeq System as 87-base-pair reads. Processing in the source paper ran as follows. In a later analysis, 70 million to 95 million unique TCR beta chains were counted across the roughly 670 repertoires, and around 11 million of these chains were shared by at least two donors. Raw reads were error-corrected and collapsed into unique sequences with a nearest-neighbor algorithm that merged closely related sequences to remove PCR and sequencing errors. To assign V, D and J gene segments, CDR3 sequences were aligned to IMGT reference sequences. Each retained sequence needed at least a six-nucleotide match to both a V gene segment and a J gene segment. Rearrangements were classified as productive when the CDR3 lacked stop codons and remained in frame with V and J, and all other rearrangements were classified as non-productive. Following IMGT convention, CDR3 was defined as the stretch from the second conserved V-encoded cysteine to the conserved J-encoded phenylalanine. In an earlier analysis of around 540 of the donors, sequences lacking an unambiguous match to a single V gene segment were excluded. In an earlier analysis of approximately 560 of the donors, a V segment was called functional when productive rearrangements were above 56.7%, and segregating when the standard deviation between donors exceeded 5%. A statistical classification framework was built for diagnosing cytomegalovirus status from the catalog of TCR beta chain sequences. In a later analysis, TCR nucleotide sequences were compared against IMGT/GENE-DB human TR gene sequences so that V and J genes could be assigned. In a later analysis, CDR3 sequences and most-parsimonious VDJ recombination scenarios were assigned using the TCRdist pipeline. In a later analysis, each TCR beta chain was defined by its CDR3 amino acid sequence together with its V-gene family, and reads lacking a unique V-gene family were excluded. A later analysis removed 550 to 650 highly shared, low-generation-probability nucleotide sequences to deal with suspected cross-contamination and a sequencing artifact. In a later analysis, a clonal expansion index for each public chain was calculated from normalized within-repertoire ranks of inferred template counts. A later analysis computed generation probabilities with a VDJ recombination model fitted to out-of-frame rearrangements, and checked the results against IGoR. Hypergeometric tests were used in a later analysis to score TCR-TCR, TCR-HLA and TCR-CMV co-occurrence, with a repertoire-size bias correction applied to the TCR pairs. To estimate false discovery rates, a later analysis permuted the HLA or CMV assignments 20 times. In a later analysis, co-occurring TCRs were grouped using DBSCAN, and TCRdist sequence similarity was added for clustering within HLA-allele-positive subsets. Repertoires with fewer than 30,000 or more than 120,000 public chains, plus five repertoires with anomalous nucleotide sharing, were excluded from co-occurrence clustering. TCRdb took this table from immuneACCESS and kept in-frame rearrangements with V and J called. Such tables lack part of the clones; where checked against another copy, unresolved V genes explain under half of the gap, and the rest is unexplained. The V and J calls and clone size were taken over from that table, and D and trimming were inferred from the DNA. The sample yields about 270,000 clones; roughly 70% were counted once. Roughly 2.4% of the sample lies in the top ten.

The germline V gene encodes CDR1 SGHAT and CDR2 FQNNGV. The V end loses 5 bases and the J end loses 6 bases, and a stretch of 11 bases separates them. From the cysteine up to the phenylalanine, the CDR3 has a length of 12 residues. Only the CDR3 portion is preserved as DNA: 36 bases, with reading frame beginning at the first base. In total, approximately 690 healthy bone marrow donors made up the cohort. Cohort members were all nominally healthy when sampled, although unrecorded immune exposures were likely present. The donor tested CMV seronegative and was one of the 352 seronegative cohort members. Every donor gave a peripheral blood sample, and the peripheral blood mononuclear cells from that sample were used for TCR beta sequencing. Genomic DNA was extracted from the blood cell samples with the Qiagen DNeasy Blood Extraction Kit. Note on this clone: It lacks a known antigen. Base quality data are lacking; no much larger clone is found one base away.

The chain is assembled from TRBV11-2 and TRBJ2-7; the D gene is possibly TRBD2, with 5 bases matching. Sequences were obtained from PBMCs. The clonotype was recovered from a female donor in good health and CMV-seronegative. DNA sequence: TGTGCCAGCAGCCCCGCCCGGGGCGAGCAGTACTTC. Its amino acids are CASSPARGEQYF. When the CDR3 is completed using the reference TRBV11-2 and TRBJ2-7 genes on either side, the full variable domain is EAGVAQSPRYKIIEKRQSVAFWCNPISGHATLYWYQQILGQGPKLLIQFQNNGVVDDSQLPKDRFSAERLKGVDSTLKIQPAKLEDSAVYLCASSPARGEQYFGPGTRLTVT.